This T cell receptor beta chain stems from a study of radiation and T cells in renal cell carcinoma. Treatment given: treatment-naive control, cytoreductive nephrectomy. The CDR3 length is 15 residues. The V gene lost 0 bases and the J gene lost 5 bases, with 11 bases spanning the gap. CDR1 LNHDA and CDR2 SQIVND come from the germline V gene (reference sequence). Libraries were prepared by immunoSEQ multiplex PCR; TCRdb keeps only in-frame clonotypes and omits some of them. The data show roughly 14,000 clones, less than 65% seen once. The receptor's source is a man aged 60-69 years with renal cell carcinoma. The chain couples TRBV19 to TRBJ1-5; D is uncertain. Specimen: tumor tissue, collected from a patient whose treatment was nephrectomy without radiotherapy. CDR3 sequence reads: CASSIESISYQPQHF. The DNA of the CDR3 is TGTGCCAGTAGTATAGAGTCCATTTCGTATCAGCCCCAGCATTTT. The whole variable domain, remainder taken from reference TRBV19 and TRBJ1-5, is DGGITQSPKYLFRKEGQNVTLSCEQNLNHDAMYWYRQDPGQGLRLIYYSQIVNDFQKGDIAEGYSVSREKKESFPLTVTSAQKNPTAFYLCASSIESISYQPQHFGDGTRLSIL.